One and the same sample provided the 24 T cell receptor beta chains below, sequenced in a study of cytomegalovirus exposure and HLA in healthy donors. The PCR made use of 60 Vbeta and 13 Jbeta primers. The method was immunoSEQ multiplex PCR; TCRdb's version includes in-frame clones alone and lacks a portion of them. The data hold about 120,000 clones, with roughly 80% observed a single time. The material sequenced was PBMCs. These receptors originate from a man aged 60 to 75 in good health and CMV-seropositive.

This sequence joins TRBV10-2 and TRBJ2-2, with 11 bases matching TRBD1. The length of the CDR3 is 16 residues. Germline V gives CDR1 WSHSY, CDR2 SAAADI. J lost 4 bases, V lost 7 bases, and 8 bases had no gene match. The CDR3 DNA reads as TGCGCCAGCAAAAACTACGGACAGGGGGCCACCGGGGAGCTGTTTTTT. It translates to CASKNYGQGATGELFF.

J is TRBJ2-7 and V is TRBV10-2; 7 positions match TRBD1. Germline values: CDR1 WSHSY, CDR2 SAAADI. Trimming at V came to 6 bases and at J to 8 bases, leaving 13 bases not matched to a gene. The CDR3 length is 14 residues. Here the CDR3 DNA reads TGCGCCAGCAGCCAGGATCCGGAAGGGGGCCAGCAGTACTTC. Protein sequence: CASSQDPEGGQQYF.

This clone was picked up a small number of times. The chain carries TRBV6-1 and TRBJ2-1; maybe TRBD2 (6 bases). The length of the CDR3 is 15 residues. Trimming left V 5 bases short and J 7 bases short, with 18 bases between. The germline V gene encodes CDR1 MNHNS and CDR2 SASEGT. CDR3 sequence (DNA): TGTGCCAGCAGTTCAACTAGCTCCCTGGGTAATGAGCAGTTCTTC. Amino acids: CASSSTSSLGNEQFF.

The rearrangement links TRBV7-9 to TRBJ1-2, with TRBD1 as a possible D gene (6 bases). Germline loops: CDR1 SEHNR, CDR2 FQNEAQ (reference sequence). V was shortened by 5 bases and J by 2 bases, with 12 bases between the two germline ends. The CDR3 spans 14 residues. The CDR3 sequence: CASSPTGSNYGYTF. The CDR3 bases are TGTGCCAGCAGCCCGACAGGTTCCAACTATGGCTACACCTTC.

This clone has just a few counts. V is TRBV5-1 and J is TRBJ2-1; TRBD2 aligns across 11 bases. There are 15 residues in the CDR3. Losses at the gene ends were 3 bases for V and 12 bases for J; bases not matched to a gene: 11. Germline lookup yields CDR1 SGHRS and CDR2 YFSETQ. The DNA for the CDR3 is TGCGCCAGCAGCTCCGGACTAGCGGGCCTGGGCCGGCAGTTCTTC. It encodes CASSSGLAGLGRQFF.

This chain uses TRBV30 with TRBJ2-7, with TRBD1 matching 8 bases. Germline V gene lookup returns CDR1 GTSNPN and CDR2 SVGIG (reference sequence). The V segment lost 3 bases and the J segment 2 bases; nucleotides outside the gene matches: 6. CDR3 size: 14 residues. Here the CDR3 reads CAWRLQGVPYEQYF. The CDR3 DNA follows: TGTGCCTGGAGGTTACAGGGGGTCCCCTACGAGCAGTACTTC.

This rearrangement joins TRBV10-1 to TRBJ1-1, with TRBD1 identical over 7 bases. V lost 0 bases, J lost 3 bases, and 4 bases stayed unmatched. The CDR3 is 15 residues long. The germline CDR1 and CDR2 sequences are WNHNN and SYGVQD (reference sequence). CDR3 DNA sequence: TGCGCCAGCAGTGAGTCAAGACAGGGTTACACTGAAGCTTTCTTT. Its translation is CASSESRQGYTEAFF.

CDR3 bases: TGTGCCAGCAGCTTGGACAGGGGGAACACTGAAGCTTTCTTT. It yields the protein CASSLDRGNTEAFF. The chain links TRBV5-4 to TRBJ1-1, with 7 bases that match TRBD1. The CDR3 has 14 residues. After removal of 0 bases from V and 1 base from J, the junction contained 0 bases not matched to a gene. The germline gives CDR1 SGHNT, CDR2 YYREEE (reference sequence).

In regard to this clone: This same CDR3 is encoded by further DNA sequences in the sample. The chain employs TRBV28 and TRBJ2-7; D gene ambiguous. Trimming took 6 bases from V and 4 from J, leaving 10 bases between them. CDR3 size: 12 residues. Germline CDR1 is MDHEN and CDR2 is SYDVKM. Written as DNA, the CDR3 is TGTGCCAGCAGGCAGACGGGTTACGAGCAGTACTTC. It yields the protein CASRQTGYEQYF. The whole variable domain, remainder taken from reference TRBV28 and TRBJ2-7, is DVKVTQSSRYLVKRTGEKVFLECVQDMDHENMFWYRQDPGLGLRLIYFSYDVKMKEKGDIPEGYSVSREKKERFSLILESASTNQTSMYLCASRQTGYEQYFGPGTRLTVT.

CDR3 sequence: CASGDSEQYF. The CDR3 coding sequence is TGTGCCAGCGGCGACAGCGAGCAGTACTTC. The rearrangement joins TRBV9 to TRBJ2-7, with D possibly being TRBD1 (5 bases). Germline V CDR1 and CDR2: SGDLS, YYNGEE. There are 10 residues in the CDR3. V was shortened by 7 bases and J by 6 bases, with 8 bases between the two germline ends.

The chain is built from TRBV6-5 and TRBJ1-1; D perhaps matches TRBD1 (6 bases). The CDR3 spans 13 residues. Per the germline V gene, CDR1 is MNHEY and CDR2 is SVGAGI. Trimming took 8 bases from V and 5 from J, leaving 15 bases between them. The DNA for the CDR3 is TGTGCCAGCCGCCGGGGGGCCGGGACTGAAGCTTTCTTT. It codes for CASRRGAGTEAFF.

CDR3 in amino acids: CASSPRDWRERVTGELFF. The DNA of the CDR3 is TGTGCCAGCAGTCCCCGGGACTGGCGGGAGCGGGTCACCGGGGAGCTGTTTTTT. This chain uses TRBV27 with TRBJ2-2; TRBD2 matches at 7 bases. With 5 bases clipped from V and 4 bases from J, the junction kept 16 bases outside the gene matches. The CDR3 sequence is 18 residues long. Germline CDR1 MNHEY, CDR2 SMNVEV (reference sequence).

This CDR3 reads CASSLGQYYGYTF. The CDR3 region has the DNA TGTGCCAGCAGTCTCGGACAGTACTATGGCTACACCTTC. This chain connects TRBV6-5 to TRBJ1-2; the D gene is possibly TRBD1 (6 bases). V gave up 5 bases and J gave up 3 bases, with 10 bases separating them. The CDR3 has 13 residues. Germline CDR1 reads MNHEY; CDR2 reads SVGAGI.

The rearrangement joins TRBV5-1 to TRBJ2-7; 10 bases are shared with TRBD1. Unmatched junction bases numbered 6, after V lost 3 bases and J lost 3 bases. Germline CDR1 and CDR2: SGHRS and YFSETQ. The CDR3 totals 15 residues. DNA of the CDR3: TGCGCCAGCAGCTGGAGCTGGGACAGGGGCTACGAGCAGTACTTC. This sequence encodes CASSWSWDRGYEQYF.

The chain joins TRBV28 to TRBJ1-1; 9 bases match TRBD1. The germline gives CDR1 MDHEN, CDR2 SYDVKM. CDR3 length equals 17 residues. Losses at the gene ends were 1 base for V and 3 bases for J; bases not matched to a gene: 9. The CDR3 bases are TGTGCCAGCAGTTTATTCGGGACAGGGAACCTTGACACTGAAGCTTTCTTT. Translating it yields CASSLFGTGNLDTEAFF.

CDR3 amino acids: CATSREGTPSYEQYF. CDR3 DNA: TGTGCCACCAGCAGAGAGGGGACTCCATCCTACGAGCAGTACTTC. The V and J genes are TRBV15 and TRBJ2-7, with D possibly matching TRBD2 (6 bases). Germline CDR1 is LNHNV and CDR2 is YYDKDF (reference sequence). This CDR3 is built from 15 residues. The ends were cut back, 0 bases at V and 1 base at J, with 10 bases in the middle.

This chain links TRBV10-1 with TRBJ1-5, with D maybe TRBD1 (6 bases). Deletions cut 6 bases from V and 4 bases from J, with 10 bases between. The CDR3 has 13 residues. CDR1 WNHNN and CDR2 SYGVQD come from the germline V gene (reference sequence). The CDR3 is CASSPDRNQPQHF. DNA of the CDR3: TGCGCCAGCAGCCCGGACAGAAATCAGCCCCAGCATTTT.

V is TRBV6-1 and J is TRBJ2-2; maybe TRBD1 (5 bases). V gave up 1 base and J gave up 6 bases, with 12 bases separating them. From germline, CDR1 is MNHNS and CDR2 SASEGT. CDR3 length: 15 amino acids. Written as DNA, the CDR3 is TGTGCCAGCAGTGAAGGATGGACAATAGCCGGGGAGCTGTTTTTT. It translates to CASSEGWTIAGELFF.

This clone was seen only once. The genes are TRBV2 and TRBJ1-5, with TRBD1 identical over 8 bases. The germline V gene has CDR1 SNHLY and CDR2 FYNNEI. There are 17 residues in the CDR3. Trimming at V came to 4 bases and at J to 4 bases, leaving 12 bases not matched to a gene. The CDR3 spells CASSATGQGLTNQPQHF. CDR3 nucleotides: TGTGCCAGCAGTGCCACCGGACAGGGACTAACAAATCAGCCCCAGCATTTT.

This clone turned up a few times. This rearrangement joins TRBV28 to TRBJ1-2; D is ambiguous. Per germline, CDR1 MDHEN and CDR2 SYDVKM. The CDR3 runs 13 residues. V lost 5 bases and J lost 8, with 15 bases in between. CDR3 in DNA: TGTGCCAGCAGTCTCGGGAACATGGGGGGCTACACCTTC. The encoded protein is CASSLGNMGGYTF.

V is TRBV2 and J is TRBJ1-5; 9 nucleotides line up with TRBD1. V shed 7 bases, J shed 2 bases, and the junction held 12 bases outside the gene matches. Germline CDR1 and CDR2: SNHLY and FYNNEI. The CDR3 consists of 17 residues. The CDR3 is CASTQGAFRIGNQPQHF. CDR3 DNA sequence: TGTGCCAGCACACAGGGGGCATTTAGAATCGGCAATCAGCCCCAGCATTTT. The full variable domain, completed using reference TRBV2 and TRBJ1-5, is EPEVTQTPSHQVTQMGQEVILRCVPISNHLYFYWYRQILGQKVEFLVSFYNNEISEKSEIFDDQFSVERPDGSNFTLKIRSTKLEDSAMYFCASTQGAFRIGNQPQHFGDGTRLSIL.

V and J are TRBV2 and TRBJ1-5; D gene unclear. Trimming took off 4 bases at V and 7 bases at J, with 11 bases between the two ends. CDR3 length equals 13 residues. Germline values: CDR1 SNHLY, CDR2 FYNNEI. CDR3 DNA: TGTGCCAGCAGTGCCGAGTCGAGGCAGCCCCAGCATTTT. Translated, it gives CASSAESRQPQHF.

The rearrangement joins TRBV27 to TRBJ1-2, with TRBD1 identical over 7 bases. Germline V CDR1 and CDR2: MNHEY, SMNVEV (reference sequence). The CDR3 length is 13 residues. J lost 7 bases, V lost 6 bases, and 8 bases had no gene match. The CDR3 sequence: CASSLQGLVGYTF. The CDR3 nucleotides read TGTGCCAGCAGCCTACAGGGGCTGGTTGGCTACACCTTC.

The chain combines TRBV18 with TRBJ2-7; 7 bases are shared with TRBD1. The J segment lost 7 bases and the V segment lost 6 bases, leaving 3 bases of the junction unmatched. Looked up from germline, CDR1 is KGHSH and CDR2 is LQKENI. The CDR3 contains 11 residues. The CDR3 coding sequence is TGTGCCAGCTCGACAGGGAGTGAGCAGTACTTC. Translated, it gives CASSTGSEQYF.